This TCR beta chain was captured by sequencing in a study of blood T cell repertoires in COVID-19. Background on the study: There were acute and convalescent COVID-19 samples, and they came from the United States, Italy and Spain.

Measured with immunoSEQ multiplex PCR; TCRdb has only the in-frame clones, and not every one. The data hold about 270,000 clones, with approximately 89% observed a single time. V shed 6 bases and J shed 9 bases, with 15 bases lying between them. The CDR3 runs to 13 residues. The chain uses TRBV12-3 or TRBV12-4 and TRBJ2-1; maybe TRBD1 (6 bases). The source is a man aged 35-49 years with active or convalescent COVID-19. Source material: peripheral blood. The CDR3 reads CASSPQGPSEQFF. The CDR3 DNA sequence: TGTGCCAGCAGCCCCCAGGGGCCAAGTGAGCAGTTCTTC.